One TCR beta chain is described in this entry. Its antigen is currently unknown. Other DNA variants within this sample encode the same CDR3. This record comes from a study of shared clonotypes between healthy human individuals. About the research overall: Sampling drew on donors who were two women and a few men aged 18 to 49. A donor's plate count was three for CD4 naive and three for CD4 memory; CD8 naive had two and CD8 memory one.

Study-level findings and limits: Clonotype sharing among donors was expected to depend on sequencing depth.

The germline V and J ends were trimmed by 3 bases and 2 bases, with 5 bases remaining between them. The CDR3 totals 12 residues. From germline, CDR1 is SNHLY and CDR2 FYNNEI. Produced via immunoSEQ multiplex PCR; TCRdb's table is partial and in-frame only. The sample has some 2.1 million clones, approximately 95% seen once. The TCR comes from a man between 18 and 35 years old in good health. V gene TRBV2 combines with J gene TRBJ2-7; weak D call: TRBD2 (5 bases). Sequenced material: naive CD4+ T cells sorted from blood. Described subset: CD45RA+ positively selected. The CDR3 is CASSEEAYEQYF. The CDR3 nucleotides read TGTGCCAGCAGTGAGGAGGCCTACGAGCAGTACTTC. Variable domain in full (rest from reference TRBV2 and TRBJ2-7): EPEVTQTPSHQVTQMGQEVILRCVPISNHLYFYWYRQILGQKVEFLVSFYNNEISEKSEIFDDQFSVERPDGSNFTLKIRSTKLEDSAMYFCASSEEAYEQYFGPGTRLTVT.